This T cell receptor beta chain appears in the sequencing data of a study of patients and donors after allogeneic stem cell transplantation. In this sample, this clonotype turned up a few times. TCRdb independently ran MiXCR on the RT-PCR reads; one entry per CDR3 protein. The repertoire consists of about 400,000 distinct CDR3 sequences, with roughly 17% occurring once and the leading ten covering roughly 7%. V was clipped by 4 bases and J by 5 bases; unmatched bases: 8. CDR3 length: 16 residues. Germline assignment: CDR1 SGDLS and CDR2 YYNGEE. This chain links TRBV9 with TRBJ2-2; 10 bases are shared with TRBD1. The sequenced sample consisted of blood, either unsorted or a sorted T cell fraction (not recorded which). The origin of this receptor is a human donor who was either an allogeneic HSCT recipient or a stem cell or donor lymphocyte infusion donor (not recorded which). It is not recorded whose cells these are; they may come from a transplant donor. The CDR3 sequence is CASSPRTGGGTGELFF. The CDR3 DNA reads as TGTGCCAGCAGCCCCCGGACAGGGGGGGGAACCGGGGAGCTGTTTTTT.